The source of this TCR beta chain is a study of T cells after yellow fever vaccination. Broader study findings: Contaminants from the bulk population, in the form of abundant clonotypes, could be found in FACS-sorted repertoires. Though weaker, the secondary response peaked faster, on day 5 versus 15. Most clones from primary vaccination resurfaced after the booster (96% CD4, 88% CD8).

This CDR3 is built from 14 residues. Trimming removed 2 bases at V and 3 bases at J, with 11 bases between. The V gene's germline CDR1 is ENHRY and CDR2 SYGVKD. A few counts support this clonotype. What it recognizes is unknown. A process of 5'RACE template switching, which added a universal primer site and UMIs, was used to make TCR cDNA. TCRdb ran MiXCR on the 5' RACE reads and lists one entry per CDR3 protein. The sample records 450,000 to 650,000 distinct CDR3 sequences, around a fifth being singletons. The chain has TRBV10-3 and TRBJ2-7; D could derive from TRBD1 or TRBD2 (6 bases each). This TCR was sampled from a man younger than 35 who received the YFV17D yellow fever vaccine. The sample consisted of PBMCs, taken less than 25 days after the first yellow fever vaccination. The CDR3 region has the DNA TGTGCCATCAGTGAGAGGGGGGTTGGCTACGAGCAGTACTTC. The encoded protein is CAISERGVGYEQYF.